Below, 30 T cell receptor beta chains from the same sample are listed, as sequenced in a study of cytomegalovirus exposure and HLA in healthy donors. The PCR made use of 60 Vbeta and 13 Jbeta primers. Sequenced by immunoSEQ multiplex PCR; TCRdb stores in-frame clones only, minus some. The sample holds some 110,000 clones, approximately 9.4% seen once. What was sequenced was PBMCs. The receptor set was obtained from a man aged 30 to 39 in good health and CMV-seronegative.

CDR3 sequence: CASSQVRLAGGPLTGELFF. The CDR3 DNA follows: TGCGCCAGCAGCCAAGTCCGACTAGCGGGAGGGCCATTGACCGGGGAGCTGTTTTTT. The genes are TRBV4-1 and TRBJ2-2; 14 nucleotides agree with TRBD2. Germline V CDR1 and CDR2: MGHRA, YSYEKL. This CDR3 is built from 19 residues. V lost 1 base to trimming and J lost 5 bases; unmatched junction nucleotides: 9.

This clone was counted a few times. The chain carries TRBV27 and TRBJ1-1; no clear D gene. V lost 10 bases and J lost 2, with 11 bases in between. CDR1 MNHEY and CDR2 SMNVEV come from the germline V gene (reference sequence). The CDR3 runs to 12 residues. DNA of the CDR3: TGTGCCACCCCAAAACTAAACACTGAAGCTTTCTTT. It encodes CATPKLNTEAFF.

CDR3 nucleotide sequence: TGCAGCGTTGAAGTTTCGGGGGTCACTGAAGCTTTCTTT. It specifies CSVEVSGVTEAFF. The chain employs TRBV29-1 and TRBJ1-1; TRBD1 might be the D (5 bases). Germline V gives CDR1 SQVTM, CDR2 ANQGSEA. The V end was cut by 1 base, the J end by 4 bases, with 10 bases between. The CDR3 extends over 13 amino acids.

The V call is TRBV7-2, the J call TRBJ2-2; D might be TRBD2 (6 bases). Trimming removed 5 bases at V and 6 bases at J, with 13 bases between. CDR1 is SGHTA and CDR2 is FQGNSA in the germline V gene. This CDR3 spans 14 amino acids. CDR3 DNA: TGTGCCAGCAGCGCACGGGGGTGGGCCGGGGAGCTGTTTTTT. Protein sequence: CASSARGWAGELFF.

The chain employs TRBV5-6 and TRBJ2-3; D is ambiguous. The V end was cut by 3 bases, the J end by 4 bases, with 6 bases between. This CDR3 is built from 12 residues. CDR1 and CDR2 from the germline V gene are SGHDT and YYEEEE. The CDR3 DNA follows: TGTGCCAGCAGCTGGAGCGCAGATACGCAGTATTTT. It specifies CASSWSADTQYF.

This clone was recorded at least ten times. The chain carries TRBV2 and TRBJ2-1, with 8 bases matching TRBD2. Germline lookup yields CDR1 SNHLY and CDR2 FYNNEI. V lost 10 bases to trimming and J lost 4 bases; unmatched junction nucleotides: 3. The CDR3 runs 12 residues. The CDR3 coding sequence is TGTGCCAACCTAGCGGGTTACAATGAGCAGTTCTTC. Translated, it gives CANLAGYNEQFF.

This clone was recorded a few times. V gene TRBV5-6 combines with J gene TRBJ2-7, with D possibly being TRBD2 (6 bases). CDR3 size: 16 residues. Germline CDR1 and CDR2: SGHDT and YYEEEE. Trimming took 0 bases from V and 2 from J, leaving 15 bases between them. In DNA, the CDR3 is TGTGCCAGCAGCTTGGCTGTGGGTAGCGGTACCTACGAGCAGTACTTC. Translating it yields CASSLAVGSGTYEQYF.

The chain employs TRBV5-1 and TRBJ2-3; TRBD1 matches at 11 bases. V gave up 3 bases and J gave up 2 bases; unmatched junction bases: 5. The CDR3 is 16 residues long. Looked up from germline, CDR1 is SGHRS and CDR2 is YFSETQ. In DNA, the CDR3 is TGCGCCAGCAGCTGGGGGACAGGGGGTGACACAGATACGCAGTATTTT. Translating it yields CASSWGTGGDTDTQYF. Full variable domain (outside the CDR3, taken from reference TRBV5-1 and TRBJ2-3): KAGVTQTPRYLIKTRGQQVTLSCSPISGHRSVSWYQQTPGQGLQFLFEYFSETQRNKGNFPGRFSGRQFSNSRSEMNVSTLELGDSALYLCASSWGTGGDTDTQYFGPGTRLTVL.

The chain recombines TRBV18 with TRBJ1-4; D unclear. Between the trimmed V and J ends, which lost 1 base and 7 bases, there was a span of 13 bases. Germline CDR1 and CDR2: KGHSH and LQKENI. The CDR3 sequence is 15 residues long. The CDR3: CASSPLWRESEKLFF. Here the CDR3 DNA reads TGTGCCAGCTCACCACTGTGGAGGGAAAGTGAAAAACTGTTTTTT.

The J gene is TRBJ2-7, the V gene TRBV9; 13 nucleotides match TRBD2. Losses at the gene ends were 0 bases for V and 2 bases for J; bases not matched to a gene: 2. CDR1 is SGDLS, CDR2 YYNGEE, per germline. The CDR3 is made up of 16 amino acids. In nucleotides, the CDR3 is TGTGCCAGCAGCGTAGGGACTAGCGGGAGTGCCTACGAGCAGTACTTC. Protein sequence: CASSVGTSGSAYEQYF.

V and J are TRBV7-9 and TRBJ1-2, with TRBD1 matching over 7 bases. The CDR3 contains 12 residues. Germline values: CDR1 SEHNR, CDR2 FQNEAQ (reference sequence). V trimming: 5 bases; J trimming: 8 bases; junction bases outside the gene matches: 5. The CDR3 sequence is CASSRQGGGYTF. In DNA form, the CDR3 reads TGTGCCAGCAGCCGACAGGGTGGAGGCTACACCTTC.

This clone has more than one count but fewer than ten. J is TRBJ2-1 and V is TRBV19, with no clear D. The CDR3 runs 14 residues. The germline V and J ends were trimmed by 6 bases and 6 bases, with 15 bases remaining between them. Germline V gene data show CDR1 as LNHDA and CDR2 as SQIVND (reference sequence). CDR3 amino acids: CASSLLSHSNEQFF. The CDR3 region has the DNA TGTGCCAGTAGCCTTCTGAGTCACTCCAATGAGCAGTTCTTC.

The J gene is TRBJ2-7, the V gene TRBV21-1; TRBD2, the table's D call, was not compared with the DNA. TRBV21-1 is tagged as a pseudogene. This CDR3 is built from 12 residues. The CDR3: CARLAAIYEQYF. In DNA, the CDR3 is TGTGCCAGACTCGCGGCTATTTACGAGCAGTACTTC.

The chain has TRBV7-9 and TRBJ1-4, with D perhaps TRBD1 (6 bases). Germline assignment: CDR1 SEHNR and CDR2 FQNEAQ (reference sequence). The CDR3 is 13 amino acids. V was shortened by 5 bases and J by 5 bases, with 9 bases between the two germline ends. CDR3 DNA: TGTGCCAGCAGCCGGGGACAAAATGAAAAACTGTTTTTT. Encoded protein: CASSRGQNEKLFF.

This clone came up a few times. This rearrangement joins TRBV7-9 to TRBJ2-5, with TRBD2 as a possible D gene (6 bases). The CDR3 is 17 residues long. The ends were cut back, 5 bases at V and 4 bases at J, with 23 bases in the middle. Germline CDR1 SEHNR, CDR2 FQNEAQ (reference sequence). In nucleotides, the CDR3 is TGTGCCAGCAGCGCCCGGGACTCAGGAGGGGTAGGAGAGACCCAGTACTTC. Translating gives CASSARDSGGVGETQYF.

The CDR3 sequence: CASSLTGTPNEKLFF. CDR3 sequence (DNA): TGTGCCAGCAGCTTAACAGGGACGCCTAATGAAAAACTGTTTTTT. The genes are TRBV2 and TRBJ1-4; possible D gene TRBD1, 6 bases. V was pared by 6 bases and J by 3 bases, with 14 bases between. The CDR3 contains 15 residues. Germline V lookup: CDR1 SNHLY, CDR2 FYNNEI.

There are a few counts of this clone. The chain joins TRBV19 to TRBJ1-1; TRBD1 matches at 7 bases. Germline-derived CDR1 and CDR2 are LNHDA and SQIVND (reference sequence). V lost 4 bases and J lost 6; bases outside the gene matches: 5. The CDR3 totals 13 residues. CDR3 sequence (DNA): TGTGCCAGTAGTAGGGTAGACAGGGCTGAAGCTTTCTTT. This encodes CASSRVDRAEAFF.

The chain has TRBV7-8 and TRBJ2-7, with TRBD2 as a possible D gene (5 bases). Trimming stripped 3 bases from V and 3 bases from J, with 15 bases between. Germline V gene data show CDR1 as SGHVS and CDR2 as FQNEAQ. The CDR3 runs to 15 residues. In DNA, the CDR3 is TGTGCCAGCAGCTTGTCAGCGGTAGGGAACTACGAGCAGTACTTC. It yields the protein CASSLSAVGNYEQYF.

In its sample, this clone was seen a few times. The CDR3 spells CASSDVGEGNQPQHF. CDR3 nucleotide sequence: TGTGCCAGCAGTGATGTAGGGGAGGGAAATCAGCCCCAGCATTTT. This sequence joins TRBV2 and TRBJ1-5; D is perhaps TRBD1 (5 bases). Germline CDR1 and CDR2: SNHLY and FYNNEI. CDR3 length: 15 residues. Trimming took off 3 bases at V and 4 bases at J, with 13 bases between the two ends. The full variable domain, with the rest looked up from reference TRBV2 and TRBJ1-5, is EPEVTQTPSHQVTQMGQEVILRCVPISNHLYFYWYRQILGQKVEFLVSFYNNEISEKSEIFDDQFSVERPDGSNFTLKIRSTKLEDSAMYFCASSDVGEGNQPQHFGDGTRLSIL.

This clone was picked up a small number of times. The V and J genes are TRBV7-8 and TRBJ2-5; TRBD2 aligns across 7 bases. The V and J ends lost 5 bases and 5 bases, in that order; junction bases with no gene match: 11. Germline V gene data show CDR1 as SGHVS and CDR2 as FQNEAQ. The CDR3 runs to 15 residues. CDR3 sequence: CASSPRGLGAETQYF. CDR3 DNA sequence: TGTGCCAGCAGCCCAAGAGGACTAGGGGCTGAGACCCAGTACTTC.

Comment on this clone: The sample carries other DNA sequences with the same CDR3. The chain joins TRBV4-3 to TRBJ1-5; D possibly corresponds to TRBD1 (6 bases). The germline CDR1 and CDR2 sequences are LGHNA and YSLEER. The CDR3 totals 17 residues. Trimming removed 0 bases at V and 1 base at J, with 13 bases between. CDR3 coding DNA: TGCGCCAGCAGCCAAGATTACGGGGGGCGAAGCAATCAGCCCCAGCATTTT. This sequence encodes CASSQDYGGRSNQPQHF.

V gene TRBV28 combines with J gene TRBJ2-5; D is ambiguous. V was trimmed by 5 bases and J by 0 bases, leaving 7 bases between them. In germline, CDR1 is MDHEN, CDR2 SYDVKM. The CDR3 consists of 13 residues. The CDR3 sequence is CASSNSYQETQYF. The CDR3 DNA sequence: TGTGCCAGCAGTAACAGCTACCAAGAGACCCAGTACTTC.

The CDR3 nucleotides are TGTGCCAGCAGTGAAAACCAGGGGAGCACAGATACGCAGTATTTT. Translation: CASSENQGSTDTQYF. V gene TRBV6-1 combines with J gene TRBJ2-3; D might be TRBD1 (6 bases). CDR3 size: 15 residues. Germline lookup yields CDR1 MNHNS and CDR2 SASEGT. The V end lost 2 bases, the J end lost 0 bases, and 9 bases lay between the germline ends.

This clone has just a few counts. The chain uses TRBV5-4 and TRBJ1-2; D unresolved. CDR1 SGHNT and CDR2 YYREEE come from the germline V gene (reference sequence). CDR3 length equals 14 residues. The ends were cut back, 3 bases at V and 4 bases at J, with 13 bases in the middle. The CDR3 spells CASSSVGGSYGYTF. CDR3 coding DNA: TGTGCCAGCAGCTCGGTCGGTGGGAGCTATGGCTACACCTTC.

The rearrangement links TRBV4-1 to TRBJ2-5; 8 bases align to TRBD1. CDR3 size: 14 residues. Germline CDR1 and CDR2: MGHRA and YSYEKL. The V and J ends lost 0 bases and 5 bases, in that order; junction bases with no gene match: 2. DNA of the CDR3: TGCGCCAGCAGCCAAGACAGGGGGCTCGAGACCCAGTACTTC. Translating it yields CASSQDRGLETQYF.

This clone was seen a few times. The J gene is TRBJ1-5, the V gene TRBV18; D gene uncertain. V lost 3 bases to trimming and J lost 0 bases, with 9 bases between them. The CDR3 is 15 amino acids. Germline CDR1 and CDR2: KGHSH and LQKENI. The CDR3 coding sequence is TGTGCCAGCTCACCCACTGATACTAGCAATCAGCCCCAGCATTTT. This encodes CASSPTDTSNQPQHF.

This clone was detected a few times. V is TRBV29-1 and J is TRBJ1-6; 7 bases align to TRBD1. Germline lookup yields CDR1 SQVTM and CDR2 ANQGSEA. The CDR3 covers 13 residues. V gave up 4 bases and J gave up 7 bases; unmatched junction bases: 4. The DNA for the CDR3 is TGCAGCGTTGGGAACAGGGGAAATTCACCCCTCCACTTT. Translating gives CSVGNRGNSPLHF.

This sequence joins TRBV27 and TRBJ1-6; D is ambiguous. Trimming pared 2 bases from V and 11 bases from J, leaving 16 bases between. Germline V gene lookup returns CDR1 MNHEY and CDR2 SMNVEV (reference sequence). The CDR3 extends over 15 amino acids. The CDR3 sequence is CASSLEGLADPPLHF. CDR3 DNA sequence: TGTGCCAGCAGTTTAGAGGGTTTGGCAGATCCACCCCTCCACTTT.

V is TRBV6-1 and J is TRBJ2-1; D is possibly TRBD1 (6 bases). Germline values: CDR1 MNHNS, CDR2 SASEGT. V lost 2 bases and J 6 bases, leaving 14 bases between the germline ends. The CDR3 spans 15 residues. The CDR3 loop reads CASSEPEGRGNEQFF. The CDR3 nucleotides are TGTGCCAGCAGTGAACCCGAGGGCAGGGGCAATGAGCAGTTCTTC.

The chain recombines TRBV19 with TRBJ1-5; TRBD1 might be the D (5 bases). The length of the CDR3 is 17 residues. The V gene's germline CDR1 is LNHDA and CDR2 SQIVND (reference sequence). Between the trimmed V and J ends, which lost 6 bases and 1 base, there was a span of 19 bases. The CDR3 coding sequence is TGTGCCAGTAGCCCACTGGCCAGGGTTGGAAGCAATCAGCCCCAGCATTTT. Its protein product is CASSPLARVGSNQPQHF.